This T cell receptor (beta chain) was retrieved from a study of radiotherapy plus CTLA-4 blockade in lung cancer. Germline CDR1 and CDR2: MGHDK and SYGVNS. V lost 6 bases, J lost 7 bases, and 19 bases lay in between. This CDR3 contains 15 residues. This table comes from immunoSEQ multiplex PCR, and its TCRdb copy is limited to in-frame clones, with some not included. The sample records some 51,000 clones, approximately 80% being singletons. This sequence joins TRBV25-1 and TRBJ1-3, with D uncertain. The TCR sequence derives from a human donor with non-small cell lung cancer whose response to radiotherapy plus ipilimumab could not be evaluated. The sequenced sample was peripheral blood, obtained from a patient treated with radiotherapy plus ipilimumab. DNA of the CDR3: TGTGCCAGCAGCGGAGTGAAACGAGGGCGGAACACCATATATTTT. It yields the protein CASSGVKRGRNTIYF.